This T cell receptor beta chain was found in a study of control samples from healthy donors and cancer patients. The data were produced by immunoSEQ multiplex PCR, yet TCRdb's version contains in-frame clones alone and is incomplete. The sample shows some 57,000 clones, 95% of them seen only once. Sequencing was done on a sample of blood. This sequence originates from a man aged 25-45 years in good health.

In nucleotides, the CDR3 is TGTGCCAGCAGCTTATGGGCTAGCGGGAGCGGTAGGTCGGAGACCCAGTACTTC. This sequence encodes CASSLWASGSGRSETQYF. The chain joins TRBV7-6 to TRBJ2-5; TRBD2 matches 10 bases. Germline-derived CDR1 and CDR2 are SGHVS and FNYEAQ. The CDR3 is 18 residues long. J lost 5 bases, V lost 2 bases, and 14 bases had no gene match.